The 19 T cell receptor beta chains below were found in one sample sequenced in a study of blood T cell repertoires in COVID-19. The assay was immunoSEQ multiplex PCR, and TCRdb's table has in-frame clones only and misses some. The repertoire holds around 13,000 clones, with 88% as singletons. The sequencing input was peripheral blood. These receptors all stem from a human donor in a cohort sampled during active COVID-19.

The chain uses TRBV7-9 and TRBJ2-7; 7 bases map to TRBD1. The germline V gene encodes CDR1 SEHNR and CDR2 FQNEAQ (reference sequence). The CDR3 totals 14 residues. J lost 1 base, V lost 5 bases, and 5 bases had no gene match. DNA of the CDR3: TGTGCCAGCAGCCAAGGGGGACAGTCCTACGAGCAGTACTTC. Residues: CASSQGGQSYEQYF. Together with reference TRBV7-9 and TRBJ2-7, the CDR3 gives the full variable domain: DTGVSQNPRHKITKRGQNVTFRCDPISEHNRLYWYRQTLGQGPEFLTYFQNEAQLEKSRLLSDRFSAERPKGSFSTLEIQRTEQGDSAMYLCASSQGGQSYEQYFGPGTRLTVT.

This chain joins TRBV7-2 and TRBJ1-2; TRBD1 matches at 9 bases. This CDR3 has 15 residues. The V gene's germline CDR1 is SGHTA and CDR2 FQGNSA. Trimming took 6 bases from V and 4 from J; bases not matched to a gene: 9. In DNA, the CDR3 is TGTGCCAGCAGTGGAGGACAGGGGTCGATCTATGGCTACACCTTC. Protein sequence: CASSGGQGSIYGYTF.

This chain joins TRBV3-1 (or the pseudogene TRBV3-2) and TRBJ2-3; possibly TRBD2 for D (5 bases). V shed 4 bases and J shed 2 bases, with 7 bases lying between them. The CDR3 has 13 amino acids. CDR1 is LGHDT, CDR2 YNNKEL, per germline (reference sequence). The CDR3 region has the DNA TGTGCCAGCAGCCCTCGGGACACAGATACGCAGTATTTT. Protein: CASSPRDTDTQYF.

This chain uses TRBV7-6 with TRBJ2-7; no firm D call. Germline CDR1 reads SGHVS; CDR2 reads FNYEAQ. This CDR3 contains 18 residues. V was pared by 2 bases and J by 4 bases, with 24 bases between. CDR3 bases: TGTGCCAGCAGCTTAACAAGCCCCCTGTACGGGTTTAAATACGAGCAGTACTTC. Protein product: CASSLTSPLYGFKYEQYF.

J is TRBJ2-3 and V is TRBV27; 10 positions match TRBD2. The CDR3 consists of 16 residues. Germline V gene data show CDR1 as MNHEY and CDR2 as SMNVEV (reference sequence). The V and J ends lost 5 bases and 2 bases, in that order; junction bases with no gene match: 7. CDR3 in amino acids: CASSAHLAGATDTQYF. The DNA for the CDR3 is TGTGCCAGCAGTGCCCACCTAGCGGGGGCCACAGATACGCAGTATTTT.

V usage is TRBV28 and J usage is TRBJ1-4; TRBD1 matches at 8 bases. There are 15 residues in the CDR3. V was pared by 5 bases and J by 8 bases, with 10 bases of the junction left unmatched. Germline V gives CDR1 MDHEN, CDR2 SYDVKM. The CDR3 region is CASSPDRGGPEKLFF. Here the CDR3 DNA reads TGTGCCAGCAGTCCCGACAGGGGAGGACCCGAAAAACTGTTTTTT.

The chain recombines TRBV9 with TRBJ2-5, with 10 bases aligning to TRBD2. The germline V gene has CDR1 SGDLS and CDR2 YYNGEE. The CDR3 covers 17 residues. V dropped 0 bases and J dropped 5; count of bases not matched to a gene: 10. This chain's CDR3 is CASSVGASGGNMETQYF. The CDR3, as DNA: TGTGCCAGCAGCGTAGGTGCTAGCGGGGGTAATATGGAGACCCAGTACTTC.

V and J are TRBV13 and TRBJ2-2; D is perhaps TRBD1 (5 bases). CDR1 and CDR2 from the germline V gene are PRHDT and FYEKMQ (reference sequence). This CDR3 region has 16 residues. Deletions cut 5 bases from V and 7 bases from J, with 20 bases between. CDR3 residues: CASSPIPPRAGGELFF. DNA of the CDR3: TGTGCCAGCAGCCCAATCCCCCCCAGGGCTGGCGGGGAGCTGTTTTTT.

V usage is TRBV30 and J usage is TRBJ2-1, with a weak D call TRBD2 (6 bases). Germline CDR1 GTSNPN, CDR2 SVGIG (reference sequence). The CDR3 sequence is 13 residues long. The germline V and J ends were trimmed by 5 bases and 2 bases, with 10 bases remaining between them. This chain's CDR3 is CAWSRGPYNEQFF. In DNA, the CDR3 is TGTGCCTGGTCGCGGGGCCCCTACAATGAGCAGTTCTTC.

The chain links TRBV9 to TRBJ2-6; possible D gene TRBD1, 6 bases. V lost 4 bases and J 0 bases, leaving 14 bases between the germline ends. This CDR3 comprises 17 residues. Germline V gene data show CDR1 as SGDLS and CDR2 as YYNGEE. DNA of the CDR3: TGTGCCAGCAGCCCTCGACAGGCCACCTCTGGGGCCAACGTCCTGACTTTC. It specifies CASSPRQATSGANVLTF.

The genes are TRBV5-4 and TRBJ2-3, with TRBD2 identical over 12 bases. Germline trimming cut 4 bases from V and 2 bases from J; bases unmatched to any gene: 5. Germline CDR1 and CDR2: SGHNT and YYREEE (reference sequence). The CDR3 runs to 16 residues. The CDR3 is CASSHGTSGHTDTQYF. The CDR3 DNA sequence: TGTGCCAGCAGCCACGGGACTAGCGGGCACACAGATACGCAGTATTTT.

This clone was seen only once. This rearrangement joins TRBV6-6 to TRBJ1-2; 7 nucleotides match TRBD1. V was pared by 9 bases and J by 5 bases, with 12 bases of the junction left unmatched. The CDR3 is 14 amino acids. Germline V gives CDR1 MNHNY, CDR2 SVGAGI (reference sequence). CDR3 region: CASGTASASYGYTF. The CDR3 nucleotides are TGTGCCAGTGGGACAGCAAGTGCCTCATATGGCTACACCTTC.

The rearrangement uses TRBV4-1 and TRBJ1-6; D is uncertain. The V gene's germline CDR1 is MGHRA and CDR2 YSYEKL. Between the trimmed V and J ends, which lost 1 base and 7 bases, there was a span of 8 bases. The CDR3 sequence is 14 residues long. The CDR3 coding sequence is TGCGCCAGCAGCCAAGGGCCGTGGAATTCACCCCTCCACTTT. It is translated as CASSQGPWNSPLHF.

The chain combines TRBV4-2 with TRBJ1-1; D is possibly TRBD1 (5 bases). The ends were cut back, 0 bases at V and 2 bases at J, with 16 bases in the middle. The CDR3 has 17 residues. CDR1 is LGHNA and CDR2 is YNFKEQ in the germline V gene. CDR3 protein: CASSQDIVGRANTEAFF. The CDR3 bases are TGTGCCAGCAGCCAAGATATCGTAGGCAGGGCAAACACTGAAGCTTTCTTT.

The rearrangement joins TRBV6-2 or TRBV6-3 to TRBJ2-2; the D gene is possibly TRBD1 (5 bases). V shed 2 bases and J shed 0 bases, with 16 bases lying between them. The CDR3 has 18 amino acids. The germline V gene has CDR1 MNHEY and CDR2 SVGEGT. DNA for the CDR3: TGTGCCAGCAGTTACCCACATATTCGACAGTCGAACACCGGGGAGCTGTTTTTT. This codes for CASSYPHIRQSNTGELFF.

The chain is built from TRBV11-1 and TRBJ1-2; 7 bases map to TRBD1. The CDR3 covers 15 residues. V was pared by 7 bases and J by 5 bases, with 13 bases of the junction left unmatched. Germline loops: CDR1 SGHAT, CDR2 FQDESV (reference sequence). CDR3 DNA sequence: TGTGCCAGCACCCTAGGCGGGACAGAACCGTATGGCTACACCTTC. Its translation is CASTLGGTEPYGYTF.

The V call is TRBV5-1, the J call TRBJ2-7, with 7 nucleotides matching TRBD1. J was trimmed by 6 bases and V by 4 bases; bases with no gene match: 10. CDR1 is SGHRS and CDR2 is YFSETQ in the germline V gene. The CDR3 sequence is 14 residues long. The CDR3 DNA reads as TGCGCCAGCAGCCTAGGGACAGCTACCCTCGAGCAGTACTTC. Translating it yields CASSLGTATLEQYF.

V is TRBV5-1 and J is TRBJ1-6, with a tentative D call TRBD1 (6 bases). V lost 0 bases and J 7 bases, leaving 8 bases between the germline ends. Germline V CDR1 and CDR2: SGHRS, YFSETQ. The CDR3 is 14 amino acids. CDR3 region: CASSLDGQNSPLHF. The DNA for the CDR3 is TGCGCCAGCAGCTTGGACGGACAGAATTCACCCCTCCACTTT.

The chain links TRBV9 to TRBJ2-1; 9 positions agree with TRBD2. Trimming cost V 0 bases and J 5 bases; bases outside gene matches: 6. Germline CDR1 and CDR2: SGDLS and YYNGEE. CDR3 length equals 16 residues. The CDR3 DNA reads TGTGCCAGCAGCGTAGAGGTAGCGGGAGTTAACAATGAGCAGTTCTTC. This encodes CASSVEVAGVNNEQFF. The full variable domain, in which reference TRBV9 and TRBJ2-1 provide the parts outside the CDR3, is DSGVTQTPKHLITATGQRVTLRCSPRSGDLSVYWYQQSLDQGLQFLIQYYNGEERAKGNILERFSAQQFPDLHSELNLSSLELGDSALYFCASSVEVAGVNNEQFFGPGTRLTVL.